These T cell receptor beta chains were read from a single sample in a study of T cells after yellow fever vaccination. TCRdb recomputed calls from the 5' RACE reads with MiXCR, one row per CDR3 protein. This sample has about 260,000 distinct CDR3 sequences, with around 4.9% found just once. Sequences were derived from CD4+ T cells sorted from PBMCs, sampled on the day of the yellow fever booster vaccination. The receptor set was obtained from a man aged 18 to 30 who received the YFV17D yellow fever vaccine. Each CDR3 is given with its conserved first and last residue. Each record gives: CDR3 protein, CDR3 DNA, J gene, clone size, V gene, D gene. The D gene is left open where the match is weak. Clone size is stated in some rows and not others, as once, few, many or a class when expanded.

CASSFAGTNSYNEQFF | TGCGCCAGCAGCTTCGCCGGGACCAACTCCTACAATGAGCAGTTCTTC | TRBJ2-1 | many | TRBV5-1 | .
CSANTDLNTEAFF | TGCAGTGCTAACACCGACCTGAACACTGAAGCTTTCTTT | TRBJ1-1 | few | TRBV20-1 | .
CASSSQQDGTNEQFF | TGTGCCAGCAGCTCCCAGCAGGATGGGACGAATGAGCAGTTCTTC | TRBJ2-1 | . | TRBV7-2 | .
CASSHLRAGLNTGELFF | TGCGCCAGCAGCCACCTCCGAGCGGGGCTAAACACCGGGGAGCTGTTTTTT | TRBJ2-2 | many | TRBV4-1 | TRBD2
CSAYSGGDYTQYF | TGCAGTGCTTATAGCGGGGGGGATTATACGCAGTATTTT | TRBJ2-3 | few | TRBV20-1 | TRBD2
CASTPRVRSGELFF | TGTGCCAGCACTCCTAGGGTCCGCTCCGGGGAGCTGTTTTTT | TRBJ2-2 | few | TRBV7-9 | .
CASSPKPNEQFF | TGTGCCAGCAGCCCGAAACCCAATGAGCAGTTCTTC | TRBJ2-1 | many | TRBV7-8 | .
CASSLGPYDRSYGYTF | TGTGCCAGCAGCTTAGGTCCTTACGACAGGTCCTATGGCTACACCTTC | TRBJ1-2 | many | TRBV11-2 | .
CASSLARDREDYEQYF | TGTGCCAGCAGCTTAGCGCGGGACAGGGAGGATTACGAGCAGTACTTC | TRBJ2-7 | many | TRBV7-2 | TRBD1
CASSLEQGVWEQYF | TGTGCCAGCAGCTTAGAACAGGGCGTCTGGGAGCAGTACTTC | TRBJ2-7 | few | TRBV7-2 | .
CASSMGGPADTQYF | TGCGCCAGCAGCATGGGGGGGCCGGCAGATACGCAGTATTTT | TRBJ2-3 | many | TRBV5-1 | .
CASSLAGADTEAFF | TGCGCCAGCAGCTTGGCAGGGGCGGACACTGAAGCTTTCTTT | TRBJ1-1 | . | TRBV5-1 | .
CASSPSGPRRGYTF | TGTGCCAGCAGCCCTTCCGGGCCCCGACGGGGCTACACCTTC | TRBJ1-2 | . | TRBV7-8 | .
CASSYSGLAGAWNTGELFF | TGTGCCAGCAGTTACAGTGGACTAGCGGGGGCTTGGAACACCGGGGAGCTGTTTTTT | TRBJ2-2 | few | TRBV6-6 | TRBD2